A single sample gave rise to the 20 T cell receptor beta chains below, sequenced in a study of cytomegalovirus exposure and HLA in healthy donors. PCR involved 60 Vbeta and 13 Jbeta primers. Produced via immunoSEQ multiplex PCR; TCRdb's table is partial and in-frame only. This sample carries more than 150,000 clones, roughly four fifths of them seen once, and the ten largest clones take about 1.6%. Sample: PBMCs. The source of these receptors is a man aged 50 or older in good health and CMV-seronegative.

The chain couples TRBV6-6 to TRBJ1-4; D may be TRBD1 (6 bases). The CDR3 loop spans 15 amino acids. CDR1 is MNHNY, CDR2 SVGAGI, per germline (reference sequence). The V end lost 5 bases, the J end lost 7 bases, and 17 bases lay between the germline ends. CDR3 sequence reads: CASSRDVQDSEKLFF. In DNA, the CDR3 is TGTGCCAGCAGTCGGGACGTCCAGGACAGTGAAAAACTGTTTTTT.

The chain is built from TRBV5-1 and TRBJ2-1, with TRBD2 matching over 8 bases. This CDR3 spans 14 amino acids. V lost 4 bases and J lost 7; bases outside the gene matches: 7. CDR1 SGHRS and CDR2 YFSETQ come from the germline V gene. CDR3 in DNA: TGCGCCAGCAGCCCAACGGCTAGCGGGAATGAGCAGTTCTTC. Residues: CASSPTASGNEQFF.

This clone was recorded only once. Given the absence of the conserved phenylalanine or tryptophan at the CDR3 end, a read error is likely. The gene calls are TRBV5-8 and TRBJ1-5; 7 positions match TRBD1. Germline-derived CDR1 and CDR2 are SGHTS and YDEGEE. This CDR3 has 16 residues. V trimming: 0 bases; J trimming: 9 bases; junction bases outside the gene matches: 12. CDR3 sequence: CASSLAGTVILGPQHL. Here the CDR3 DNA reads TGTGCCAGCAGCTTGGCCGGGACAGTCATCCTCGGGCCCCAGCATCTT.

This chain joins TRBV7-2 and TRBJ2-1; 7 nucleotides align to TRBD2. Per the germline V gene, CDR1 is SGHTA and CDR2 is FQGNSA. Trimming cost V 1 base and J 0 bases; bases outside gene matches: 6. CDR3 length: 17 residues. The CDR3 DNA is TGTGCCAGCAGCTTAGGAAGCGGGACTCCCTCCTACAATGAGCAGTTCTTC. Translation gives CASSLGSGTPSYNEQFF. The complete variable domain, with remaining parts taken from reference TRBV7-2 and TRBJ2-1, reads GAGVSQSPSNKVTEKGKDVELRCDPISGHTALYWYRQSLGQGLEFLIYFQGNSAPDKSGLPSDRFSAERTGGSVSTLTIQRTQQEDSAVYLCASSLGSGTPSYNEQFFGPGTRLTVL.

In this sample, this clone turned up a few times. This sequence joins TRBV7-6 and TRBJ2-3; TRBD1 is a possible D gene (5 bases). This CDR3 region has 15 residues. Germline CDR1 is SGHVS and CDR2 is FNYEAQ. V shed 4 bases and J shed 2 bases, with 13 bases lying between them. CDR3 bases: TGTGCCAGCAGCTACACCCAGGGAAACACAGATACGCAGTATTTT. Residues: CASSYTQGNTDTQYF. Variable domain in full (rest from reference TRBV7-6 and TRBJ2-3): GAGVSQSPRYKVTKRGQDVALRCDPISGHVSLYWYRQALGQGPEFLTYFNYEAQQDKSGLPNDRFSAERPEGSISTLTIQRTEQRDSAMYRCASSYTQGNTDTQYFGPGTRLTVL.

Of note for this clone: Other nucleotide sequences in the sample specify the same CDR3. The CDR3: CASSPRPYEQYF. CDR3 DNA sequence: TGTGCCAGTAGTCCTCGTCCCTACGAGCAGTACTTC. This sequence joins TRBV19 and TRBJ2-7; no definite D call. The V gene lost 5 bases and the J gene lost 2 bases, with 7 bases spanning the gap. This CDR3 comprises 12 residues. The germline CDR1 and CDR2 sequences are LNHDA and SQIVND (reference sequence).

The chain is built from TRBV5-4 and TRBJ1-1, with D possibly being TRBD1 (6 bases). Germline V gives CDR1 SGHNT, CDR2 YYREEE (reference sequence). V lost 1 base to trimming and J lost 3 bases, with 10 bases between them. This CDR3 has 14 amino acids. Here the CDR3 reads CASSLWGGDTEAFF. CDR3 nucleotides: TGTGCCAGCAGCTTGTGGGGGGGCGACACTGAAGCTTTCTTT.

The chain carries TRBV19 and TRBJ1-5, with D hard to call. Trimming took off 5 bases at V and 9 bases at J, with 20 bases between the two ends. Germline V gene data show CDR1 as LNHDA and CDR2 as SQIVND (reference sequence). This CDR3 region has 15 residues. This CDR3 is CASSLDYKVLGPQHF. In nucleotides, the CDR3 is TGTGCCAGTAGTCTGGACTACAAGGTTTTAGGGCCCCAGCATTTT.

This clone appeared a single time. The chain carries TRBV30 and TRBJ1-2, with D unresolved. The CDR3 is 13 amino acids. Trimming removed 2 bases from V and 8 bases from J, with 15 bases in between. Per the germline V gene, CDR1 is GTSNPN and CDR2 is SVGIG (reference sequence). The CDR3 spells CAWSRGGTRGYTF. CDR3 coding DNA: TGTGCCTGGAGTCGAGGAGGAACTCGGGGCTACACCTTC.

The chain couples TRBV9 to TRBJ2-3; 8 bases match TRBD1. Per germline, CDR1 SGDLS and CDR2 YYNGEE. The CDR3 runs 16 residues. Trimming took 4 bases from V and 3 from J; bases not matched to a gene: 10. CDR3 in amino acids: CASSLSGQGATDTQYF. CDR3 DNA sequence: TGTGCCAGCAGCCTCAGTGGCCAGGGGGCGACAGATACGCAGTATTTT.

This chain connects TRBV2 to TRBJ2-5, with TRBD2 as a possible D gene (6 bases). The CDR3 is 15 amino acids. V was trimmed by 4 bases and J by 0 bases, leaving 12 bases between them. Looked up from germline, CDR1 is SNHLY and CDR2 is FYNNEI. DNA for the CDR3: TGTGCCAGCAGTGGGGCTAGCGCGAACCAAGAGACCCAGTACTTC. This codes for CASSGASANQETQYF.

The chain carries TRBV28 and TRBJ2-5; 7 nucleotides agree with TRBD2. Germline trimming cut 11 bases from V and 11 bases from J; bases unmatched to any gene: 14. The CDR3 extends over 12 amino acids. CDR1 and CDR2 from the germline V gene are MDHEN and SYDVKM. Here the CDR3 reads CASTRRGREQYF. As DNA, the CDR3 is TGTGCCTCGACCCGCCGGGGGAGGGAGCAGTACTTC.

The chain uses TRBV18 and TRBJ1-4; no clear D gene. V lost 0 bases, J lost 7 bases, and 15 bases lay in between. The germline CDR1 and CDR2 sequences are KGHSH and LQKENI. The length of the CDR3 is 16 residues. The chain's CDR3 is CASSPPGVWEIEKLFF. CDR3 sequence (DNA): TGTGCCAGCTCACCACCGGGAGTCTGGGAAATTGAAAAACTGTTTTTT.

The chain recombines TRBV28 with TRBJ2-2, with D unresolved. Germline V CDR1 and CDR2: MDHEN, SYDVKM. Trimming took off 4 bases at V and 9 bases at J, with 24 bases between the two ends. The CDR3 consists of 17 residues. The CDR3 protein is CASSSRRPPYPGWELFF. CDR3 coding DNA: TGTGCCAGCAGTTCCCGTAGACCCCCGTACCCCGGGTGGGAGCTGTTTTTT.

This chain links TRBV5-1 with TRBJ2-7, with TRBD2 identical over 8 bases. This CDR3 region has 16 residues. The trim removed 5 bases at V and 0 bases at J, leaving 10 bases unmatched. Germline V gene data show CDR1 as SGHRS and CDR2 as YFSETQ. The CDR3 DNA reads as TGCGCCAGCAGTCCTCGGGGGGGGGTAGGCTCCTACGAGCAGTACTTC. This encodes CASSPRGGVGSYEQYF. Drawing the rest from reference TRBV5-1 and TRBJ2-7, the complete variable domain is KAGVTQTPRYLIKTRGQQVTLSCSPISGHRSVSWYQQTPGQGLQFLFEYFSETQRNKGNFPGRFSGRQFSNSRSEMNVSTLELGDSALYLCASSPRGGVGSYEQYFGPGTRLTVT.

For this clone: The germline gene is not matched at one end of the junction; a read error may be the cause. The chain has TRBV6-1 and TRBJ2-1; tentative D call: TRBD2 (6 bases). This CDR3 contains 15 residues. Per germline, CDR1 MNHNS and CDR2 SASEGT. The CDR3 DNA reads as TGTGCCAGCACTGAAGAGGTGGGACTCAACAATGAGCAGTTCTTC. Its translation is CASTEEVGLNNEQFF.

This clone has more than one count but fewer than ten. The V call is TRBV19, the J call TRBJ1-1; weak D call: TRBD1 (6 bases). V shed 3 bases and J shed 4 bases, with 12 bases lying between them. Looked up from germline, CDR1 is LNHDA and CDR2 is SQIVND (reference sequence). The CDR3 consists of 14 residues. CDR3: CASSMGQGFTEAFF. Here the CDR3 DNA reads TGTGCCAGTAGTATGGGTCAGGGGTTCACTGAAGCTTTCTTT.

V and J are TRBV25-1 and TRBJ2-1; 12 bases agree with TRBD2. Germline lookup yields CDR1 MGHDK and CDR2 SYGVNS. Trimming removed 6 bases from V and 10 bases from J; junction bases left unmatched: 4. This CDR3 is 13 amino acids long. CDR3 loop: CASRLAGGGEQFF. The DNA for the CDR3 is TGTGCCAGCAGACTAGCGGGGGGCGGAGAGCAGTTCTTC.

The chain uses TRBV9 and TRBJ2-7; TRBD1 might be the D (5 bases). In germline, CDR1 is SGDLS, CDR2 YYNGEE. Trimming removed 4 bases at V and 7 bases at J, with 21 bases between. The CDR3 runs 15 residues. The CDR3 spells CASSLDFDSTREQYF. The DNA for the CDR3 is TGTGCCAGCAGCTTAGATTTCGACAGTACAAGAGAGCAGTACTTC.

This CDR3 reads CAITPGQVSYEQYF. The CDR3 bases are TGTGCCATCACCCCCGGACAGGTCTCCTACGAGCAGTACTTC. J is TRBJ2-7 and V is TRBV10-3, with TRBD1 matching over 7 bases. The CDR3 totals 14 residues. The trim removed 7 bases at V and 0 bases at J, leaving 6 bases unmatched. Per germline, CDR1 ENHRY and CDR2 SYGVKD.